The present T cell receptor (beta chain) was sequenced within a study of shared clonotypes between healthy human individuals. This CDR3 has 12 amino acids. The V end lost 3 bases, the J end lost 4 bases, and 4 bases lay between the germline ends. Looked up from germline, CDR1 is SGHAT and CDR2 is FQNNGV. The assay was immunoSEQ multiplex PCR, and TCRdb's table has in-frame clones only and misses some. Here the sample spans 2 million to 3 million clones, more than 80% being singletons. HIV-negative, healthy adults without recent acute infections or vaccinations were the donors. What was sequenced was naive CD4+ T cells sorted from blood. Subset indicated: CD45RA+ positively selected. The receptor's source is a man aged 18-30 years in good health. The V call is TRBV11-2, the J call TRBJ1-5; D unclear. Here the CDR3 DNA reads TGTGCCAGCAGCTTGGGTAATCAGCCCCAGCATTTT. It translates to CASSLGNQPQHF.